The clone carrying this TCR beta chain occurred a few times. Its antigen is still unknown. The entry originates in a study of neoadjuvant nivolumab and ipilimumab in lung cancer. Study context: Patients got nivolumab 3 mg/kg on days 1, 15 and 29; combination added ipilimumab 1 mg/kg day 1.

Sequenced by immunoSEQ multiplex PCR; TCRdb stores in-frame clones only, minus some. The sample carries tens of thousands of clones, approximately 80% recorded once. Trimming took 7 bases from V and 4 from J; bases not matched to a gene: 4. The germline V gene has CDR1 MNHNY and CDR2 SVGAGI (reference sequence). The CDR3 is 14 amino acids. Findings of the study overall: Resected tumors had greater TCR richness and clonality than uninvolved lung. Higher pretherapy blood TCR richness went with higher resected-tumor richness.

This specimen was peripheral blood, taken before neoadjuvant nivolumab, alone or with ipilimumab. This chain uses TRBV6-6 with TRBJ1-6; TRBD1 matches 7 bases. This receptor was taken from an adult with non-small cell lung cancer. Here the CDR3 DNA reads TGTGCCAGCAACGAGGGACAGTATAATTCACCCCTCCACTTT. It specifies CASNEGQYNSPLHF.